This note documents a single TCR beta chain sequence. Antigen: not known. The PCR contained 60 Vbeta and 13 Jbeta primers. The protocol was immunoSEQ multiplex PCR, while the TCRdb copy is restricted to in-frame clones and leaves out a portion. The data hold more than 75,000 clones, with 70% to 90% observed a single time. These data are taken from a study of cytomegalovirus exposure and HLA in healthy donors. General observations from the study: Cytomegalovirus association was listed for around 180 TCR beta chains. Segments of the TCR beta V type were, in most cases, productive about 90% or about 30% of the time in an earlier analysis.

V was pared by 2 bases and J by 6 bases, with 7 bases between. This CDR3 has 12 amino acids. CDR1 is SGHRS and CDR2 is YFSETQ in the germline V gene. Regarding donors, all were healthy bone marrow donors. Donors were ostensibly healthy at sampling, although undocumented immune exposures were probable. The source is a young man in good health and CMV-seronegative. The chain carries TRBV5-1 and TRBJ2-3; weak D call: TRBD1 (6 bases). Material for sequencing was PBMCs. CDR3 sequence reads: CASSFDRDTQYF. The CDR3 DNA is TGCGCCAGCAGCTTCGACAGGGATACGCAGTATTTT.